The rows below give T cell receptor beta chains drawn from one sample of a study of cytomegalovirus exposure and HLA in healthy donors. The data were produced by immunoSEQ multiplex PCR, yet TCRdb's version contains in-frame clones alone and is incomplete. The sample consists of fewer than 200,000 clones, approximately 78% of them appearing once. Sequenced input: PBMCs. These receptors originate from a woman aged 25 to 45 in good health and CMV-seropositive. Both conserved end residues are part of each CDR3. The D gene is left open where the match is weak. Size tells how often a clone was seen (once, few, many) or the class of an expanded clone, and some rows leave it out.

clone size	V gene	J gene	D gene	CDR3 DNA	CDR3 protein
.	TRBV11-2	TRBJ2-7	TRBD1	TGTGCCAGCAGACCGGACAGGTGGACCTACGAGCAGTACTTC	CASRPDRWTYEQYF
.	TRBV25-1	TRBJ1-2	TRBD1	TGTGCCAGCGGGACAGGCCAATATAACTATGGCTACACCTTC	CASGTGQYNYGYTF
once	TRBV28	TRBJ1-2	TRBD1	TGTGCCAGCAGCCCTCTCAGGACAGGGGGATTTAACTATGGCTACACCTTC	CASSPLRTGGFNYGYTF
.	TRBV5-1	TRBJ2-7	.	TGCGCCAGCAGCTTCGGACAGTACATTTCCTACGAGCAGTACTTC	CASSFGQYISYEQYF
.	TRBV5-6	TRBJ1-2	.	TGTGCCAGCAGCCATGGACGGACACACTATGGCTACACCTTC	CASSHGRTHYGYTF
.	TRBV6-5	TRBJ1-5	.	TGTGCCAGCAGCCGCTCACAGGGATTGCGACAGCCCCAGCATTTT	CASSRSQGLRQPQHF
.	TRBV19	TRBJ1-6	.	TGTGCCAGTAGTATTGACTCGGGAGCCTATAATTCACCCCTCCACTTT	CASSIDSGAYNSPLHF
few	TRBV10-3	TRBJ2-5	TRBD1	TGTGCCTCCCGGGACAGGGACCAAGAGACCCAGTACTTC	CASRDRDQETQYF
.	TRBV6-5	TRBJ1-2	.	TGTGCCAGCAGTTTACACCCCCGCTGGTACGGCTACACCTTC	CASSLHPRWYGYTF
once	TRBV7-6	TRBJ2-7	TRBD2	TGTGCCAGCAGCCTAACGGGAGGCTCCTACGAGCAGTACTTC	CASSLTGGSYEQYF
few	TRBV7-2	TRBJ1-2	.	TGTGCCAGCAGCTTAGGCGGGGAAGGCTACACCTTC	CASSLGGEGYTF
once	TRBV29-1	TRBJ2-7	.	TGCAGCGTGGCCCATCCCCTCGGGTACGAGCAGTACTTC	CSVAHPLGYEQYF
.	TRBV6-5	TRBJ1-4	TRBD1	TGTGCCAGCAGTTACTCCTCCGGGACAGGGAGTGAAAAACTGTTTTTT	CASSYSSGTGSEKLFF
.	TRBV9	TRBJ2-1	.	TGTGCCAGCAGCGTAGCCCCGGGCTCCTACAATGAGCAGTTCTTC	CASSVAPGSYNEQFF
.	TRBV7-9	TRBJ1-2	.	TGTGCCAGCAGCCCGAGTGACGGGAGGGGCTACACCTTC	CASSPSDGRGYTF
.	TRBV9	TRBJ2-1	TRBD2	TGTGCCAGCAGCACGTACGGGGTAGCGGGGAATGAGCAGTTCTTC	CASSTYGVAGNEQFF
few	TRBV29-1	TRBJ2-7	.	TGCAGCGTTGAAACCGAGGGCTACGAGCAGTACTTC	CSVETEGYEQYF
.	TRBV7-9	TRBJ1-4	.	TGTGCCAGCAGCTTACGGCAGGGAGGAAAACTGTTTTTT	CASSLRQGGKLFF